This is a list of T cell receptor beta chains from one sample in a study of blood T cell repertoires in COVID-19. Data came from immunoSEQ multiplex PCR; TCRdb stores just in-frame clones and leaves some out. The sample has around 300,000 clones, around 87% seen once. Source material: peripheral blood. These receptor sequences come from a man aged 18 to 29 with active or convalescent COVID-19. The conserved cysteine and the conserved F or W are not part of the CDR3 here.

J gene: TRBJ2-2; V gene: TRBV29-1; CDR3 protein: SGISNRNTGELF
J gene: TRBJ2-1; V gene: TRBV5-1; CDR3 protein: ASSIRGLANHNEQF
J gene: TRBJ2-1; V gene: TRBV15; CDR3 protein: ATRDRSGSTQF
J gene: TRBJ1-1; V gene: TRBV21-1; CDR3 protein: ASSLGQGGTEAF
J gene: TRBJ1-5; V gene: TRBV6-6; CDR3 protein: ASSSKGVGSNQPQH
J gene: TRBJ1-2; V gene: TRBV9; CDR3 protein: ASSAQTDNYGYT
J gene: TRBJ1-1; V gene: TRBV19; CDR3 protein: ASSIFSQGAPEAF
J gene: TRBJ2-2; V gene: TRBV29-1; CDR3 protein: SVALGGNGELF
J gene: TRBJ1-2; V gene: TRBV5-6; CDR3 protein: ASSLIWGQDFYGYT
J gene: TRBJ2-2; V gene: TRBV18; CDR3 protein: ASSPISANTGELF
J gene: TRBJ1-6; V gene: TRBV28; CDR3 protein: ASRSPTGTGINSPLH
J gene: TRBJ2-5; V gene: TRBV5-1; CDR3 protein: ASSLRLAGAGVSLETQY
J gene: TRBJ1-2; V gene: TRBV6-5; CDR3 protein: ASSPTGGALRGYT
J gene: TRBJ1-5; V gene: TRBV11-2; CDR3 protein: ASSLDRAQPQH
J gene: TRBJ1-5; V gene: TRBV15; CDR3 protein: ATSRNSRGGQPQH
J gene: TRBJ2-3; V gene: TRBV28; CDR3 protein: ASSPVFRTSGTADTQY
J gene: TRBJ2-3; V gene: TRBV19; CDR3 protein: ASNGGRNTQY
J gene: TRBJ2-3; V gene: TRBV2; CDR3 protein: ASSKRGLVTPDTQY
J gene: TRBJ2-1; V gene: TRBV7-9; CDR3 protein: ASSSAALSSYNEQF
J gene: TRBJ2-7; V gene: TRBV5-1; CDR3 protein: ASSLGFGTYSYEQY
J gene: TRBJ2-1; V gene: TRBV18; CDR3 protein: ASSLPVLTSGIHNEQF
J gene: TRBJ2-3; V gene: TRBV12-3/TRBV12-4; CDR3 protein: ASSTGGPDTQY
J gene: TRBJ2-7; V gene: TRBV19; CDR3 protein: ASSRDRSSYEQY
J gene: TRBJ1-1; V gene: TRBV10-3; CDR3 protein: AISGAGWTGSLTEAF
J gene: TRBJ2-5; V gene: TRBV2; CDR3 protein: ASTDRDWQETQY
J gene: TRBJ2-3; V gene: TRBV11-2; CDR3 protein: ASSLIPGQEADTQY
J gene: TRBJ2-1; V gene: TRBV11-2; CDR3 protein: ASSSNPRDKQF
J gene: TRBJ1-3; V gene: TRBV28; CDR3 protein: ASSETGGIWVTIY
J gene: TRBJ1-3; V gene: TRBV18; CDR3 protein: ASSPKQGTGNTIY